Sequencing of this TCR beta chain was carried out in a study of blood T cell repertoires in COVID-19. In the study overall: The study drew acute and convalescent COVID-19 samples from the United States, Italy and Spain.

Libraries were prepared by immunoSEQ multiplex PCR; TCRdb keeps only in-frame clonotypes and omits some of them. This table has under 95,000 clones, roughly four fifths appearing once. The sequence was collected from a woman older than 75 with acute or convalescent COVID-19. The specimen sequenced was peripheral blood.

Here the CDR3 reads CASSQDLGQGVGQSEAFF. The DNA of the CDR3 is TGCGCCAGCAGCCAAGATTTGGGGCAGGGGGTAGGGCAGTCTGAAGCTTTCTTT. J is TRBJ1-1 and V is TRBV4-1, with 7 bases lining up with TRBD1. Unmatched junction bases numbered 16, after V lost 0 bases and J lost 6 bases. Per the germline V gene, CDR1 is MGHRA and CDR2 is YSYEKL. The CDR3 consists of 18 residues.